The 8 T cell receptor beta chains reported below all come from one sample, sequenced in a study of T cell changes during pregnancy in multiple sclerosis. Assay used: immunoSEQ multiplex PCR; TCRdb lists only in-frame clones, some missing. This sample has roughly 40,000 clones, with about 91% found just once. The sample was CD8+ T cells from peripheral blood mononuclear cells, taken before pregnancy. These receptors were obtained from a female donor with multiple sclerosis, enrolled in a pregnancy study.

The chain joins TRBV29-1 to TRBJ2-5; possible D gene TRBD2, 6 bases. This CDR3 contains 14 residues. The V end lost 4 bases, the J end lost 2 bases, and 14 bases lay between the germline ends. CDR1 SQVTM and CDR2 ANQGSEA come from the germline V gene. CDR3 amino acids: CSVGVLAPQETQYF. Written as DNA, the CDR3 is TGCAGCGTTGGGGTTCTAGCGCCTCAAGAGACCCAGTACTTC.

J is TRBJ2-7 and V is TRBV27; TRBD2 agrees at 8 bases. From germline, CDR1 is MNHEY and CDR2 SMNVEV (reference sequence). The CDR3 is 13 amino acids. V lost 4 bases to trimming and J lost 3 bases; unmatched junction nucleotides: 2. CDR3 region: CASSSLADYEQYF. DNA for the CDR3: TGTGCCAGCAGTTCACTAGCGGACTACGAGCAGTACTTC.

The genes are TRBV27 and TRBJ1-1; D perhaps matches TRBD1 (6 bases). Germline V gene sequence: CDR1 MNHEY, CDR2 SMNVEV (reference sequence). The CDR3 contains 13 residues. Trimming removed 2 bases at V and 7 bases at J, with 11 bases between. The CDR3 nucleotides read TGTGCCAGCAGTTTACAGGGGAGGGGTGAAGCTTTCTTT. Protein sequence: CASSLQGRGEAFF.

Comments on this clone: This CDR3 is also generated by other DNA sequences in the sample. The CDR3 region is CSYSWDRGVTDTQYF. The CDR3 nucleotides are TGCAGTTACTCTTGGGACAGGGGAGTCACGGATACGCAGTATTTT. The chain employs TRBV29-1 and TRBJ2-3; 10 bases line up with TRBD1. CDR1 SQVTM and CDR2 ANQGSEA come from the germline V gene. CDR3 length: 15 amino acids.

This clone was observed once. This CDR3 is CASSEGGDRYTF. In nucleotides, the CDR3 is TGTGCCAGCAGTGAGGGAGGAGATCGCTACACCTTC. The rearrangement uses TRBV25-1 and TRBJ1-2; D is ambiguous. The CDR3 length is 12 residues. V was pared by 3 bases and J by 9 bases, with 11 bases between. Germline lookup yields CDR1 MGHDK and CDR2 SYGVNS.

The rearrangement joins TRBV5-6 to TRBJ2-1; 13 positions match TRBD2. The ends lost 0 bases at V and 4 bases at J; junction bases unmatched: 1. Germline assignment: CDR1 SGHDT and CDR2 YYEEEE. The CDR3 loop spans 16 amino acids. The CDR3 DNA reads TGTGCCAGCAGCTTGGAGGGACTAGCGGGATACAATGAGCAGTTCTTC. The encoded protein is CASSLEGLAGYNEQFF.

The chain has TRBV28 and TRBJ2-1, with a weak D call TRBD2 (6 bases). Germline CDR1 is MDHEN and CDR2 is SYDVKM. The CDR3 length is 15 residues. V was trimmed by 8 bases and J by 8 bases, leaving 22 bases between them. CDR3 loop: CASRPGGSSADEQFF. CDR3 DNA: TGTGCCAGCCGGCCCGGAGGGTCATCCGCCGATGAGCAGTTCTTC.

This sequence joins TRBV9 and TRBJ2-7; 12 bases are a match to TRBD1. V gave up 2 bases and J gave up 5 bases; unmatched junction bases: 5. The germline V gene has CDR1 SGDLS and CDR2 YYNGEE. There are 15 residues in the CDR3. The CDR3 DNA is TGTGCCAGCAGCGTGGCGGGACAGGGGGCGGACGAGCAGTACTTC. It yields the protein CASSVAGQGADEQYF.